This T cell receptor beta chain was profiled in a study of T cell repertoires in cytomegalovirus infection. Between the trimmed V and J ends, which lost 3 bases and 2 bases, there was a span of 10 bases. Germline lookup yields CDR1 GTSNPN and CDR2 SVGIG (reference sequence). The CDR3 sequence is 13 residues long. This clonotype appeared a few times. Its antigen is unknown. TCRdb re-called the reads with MiXCR, one entry per CDR3 protein. This sample has roughly 700,000 distinct CDR3 sequences; roughly 33% occur once, and the top ten carry roughly 20%. The origin of this receptor is a human donor in good health (CMV status not recorded). Some clones in this sample may be carry-over from other donors' samples. The specimen comprised cultured PBMCs, sampled from culture after CMV antigen stimulation. The V and J genes are TRBV30 and TRBJ2-5, with D unclear. The CDR3 loop is CAWRGTQQETQYF. CDR3 bases: TGTGCCTGGAGGGGTACACAGCAAGAGACCCAGTACTTC. Using reference TRBV30 and TRBJ2-5 for the parts outside the CDR3, the full variable domain is SQTIHQWPATLVQPVGSPLSLECTVEGTSNPNLYWYRQAAGRGLQLLFYSVGIGQISSEVPQNLSASRPQDRQFILSSKKLLLSDSGFYLCAWRGTQQETQYFGPGTRLLVL.